Described below is a single TCR beta chain sequence and its context. The antigen remains unidentified. The method was immunoSEQ multiplex PCR; TCRdb's version includes in-frame clones alone and lacks a portion of them. The table includes 130,000 or so clones, about 91% detected once. This CDR3 spans 16 amino acids. V trimming: 2 bases; J trimming: 1 base; junction bases outside the gene matches: 5. Germline CDR1 and CDR2: MNHNY and SVGAGI (reference sequence). The sample comes from a study of T cell responses to AZD1222 COVID-19 vaccine. Study-wide findings and caveats: The donor group comprised mostly white British people and more females; the analysis possibly underestimated clonal diversity.

The chain carries TRBV6-6 and TRBJ1-5; 7 nucleotides align to TRBD1. The specimen comprised peripheral blood, sampled 28 days after the second AZD1222 dose. The sequence derives from an adult who received the AZD1222 COVID-19 vaccine. The CDR3 DNA is TGTGCCAGCAGTTACACCGCCAGGGGGAGCAATCAGCCCCAGCATTTT. This sequence encodes CASSYTARGSNQPQHF.